This entry features one T cell receptor beta chain sequence. This specimen comes from a study of blood T cell repertoires in COVID-19. The repertoire was sequenced with immunoSEQ multiplex PCR; TCRdb's copy has only in-frame clones and lacks some. Here the sample spans about 43,000 clones, under 85% being singletons. Trimming removed 2 bases at V and 8 bases at J, with 15 bases between. Germline V gives CDR1 SEHNR, CDR2 FQNEAQ (reference sequence). The CDR3 length is 14 residues. The rearrangement links TRBV7-9 to TRBJ1-2; the D gene is possibly TRBD1 (5 bases). The TCR was taken from a man at least 80 years old in a cohort sampled during active COVID-19. The sequencing sample was made of peripheral blood. DNA for the CDR3: TGTGCCAGCAGCTTACCCCAGGGATCCGGGGGCTACACCTTC. As protein: CASSLPQGSGGYTF. The entire variable domain, with the rest obtained from reference TRBV7-9 and TRBJ1-2, is as follows: DTGVSQNPRHKITKRGQNVTFRCDPISEHNRLYWYRQTLGQGPEFLTYFQNEAQLEKSRLLSDRFSAERPKGSFSTLEIQRTEQGDSAMYLCASSLPQGSGGYTFGSGTRLTVV.